A single sample is the source of the 9 T cell receptor beta chains below, sequenced in a study of cytomegalovirus exposure and HLA in healthy donors. PCR involved 60 Vbeta and 13 Jbeta primers. Measured with immunoSEQ multiplex PCR; TCRdb has only the in-frame clones, and not every one. The data contain nearly 110,000 clones, roughly two thirds of them seen just once; the ten biggest clones take up approximately 2.8%. The sequenced sample consisted of PBMCs. The receptor source for this set is a female donor in good health and CMV-seronegative.

This clone appeared once. The CDR3 bases are TGTGCCAGCAGCTTGCGGGGTCGTCGACCGACGGGCCAAGAGACCCAGTACTTC. Translating it yields CASSLRGRRPTGQETQYF. The chain uses TRBV11-2 and TRBJ2-5; maybe TRBD2 (6 bases). The V and J ends lost 3 bases and 1 base respectively, with 21 bases between them. CDR3 size: 18 residues. Germline assignment: CDR1 SGHAT and CDR2 FQNNGV.

The chain employs TRBV27 and TRBJ2-2; the D is unclear. Germline V gene sequence: CDR1 MNHEY, CDR2 SMNVEV (reference sequence). CDR3 size: 13 residues. Trimming shortened V by 0 bases and J by 7 bases, and 6 bases separated the two germline ends. CDR3 DNA sequence: TGTGCCAGCAGTTTATCCTTCGGCGGGGAGCTGTTTTTT. Amino acid sequence: CASSLSFGGELFF.

The chain carries TRBV14 and TRBJ2-3; D possibly corresponds to TRBD2 (6 bases). In germline, CDR1 is SGHDN, CDR2 FVKESK. The CDR3 extends over 13 amino acids. V dropped 6 bases and J dropped 3 bases, with 10 bases sitting between them. The CDR3 region is CASSGDLTDTQYF. DNA of the CDR3: TGTGCCAGCAGTGGGGACTTAACAGATACGCAGTATTTT.

This clone was seen a single time. The chain recombines TRBV19 with TRBJ1-5, with 8 bases matching TRBD1. The CDR3 runs 19 residues. After removal of 0 bases from V and 4 bases from J, the junction contained 14 bases not matched to a gene. Germline assignment: CDR1 LNHDA and CDR2 SQIVND (reference sequence). DNA of the CDR3: TGTGCCAGTAGTATAGATCCACGTCCCGGACAGGGCGGGAATCAGCCCCAGCATTTT. Protein sequence: CASSIDPRPGQGGNQPQHF.

CDR3 residues: CASSPKGAEDSYEQYF. The CDR3 DNA reads as TGTGCCAGTAGTCCCAAGGGAGCGGAAGACTCCTACGAGCAGTACTTC. The chain recombines TRBV19 with TRBJ2-7; tentative D call: TRBD2 (5 bases). The CDR3 totals 16 residues. V lost 5 bases and J 0 bases, leaving 17 bases between the germline ends. Germline V gives CDR1 LNHDA, CDR2 SQIVND (reference sequence).

In its sample, this clone was seen a few times. The V and J genes are TRBV5-5 and TRBJ2-1, with a possible D match to TRBD2 (6 bases). Trimming stripped 1 base from V and 15 bases from J, with 17 bases between. CDR1 and CDR2 from the germline V gene are SGHKS and YYEKEE (reference sequence). The CDR3 runs to 13 residues. The CDR3 DNA reads TGTGCCAGCAGCTTGTGGAGGGAGGCGGGCGGGTTCTTC. Its protein is CASSLWREAGGFF.

V and J are TRBV11-3 and TRBJ2-1; 8 positions match TRBD2. Germline V gene data show CDR1 as SGHNT and CDR2 as YENEEA. V trimming: 3 bases; J trimming: 7 bases; junction bases outside the gene matches: 8. This CDR3 has 15 residues. This CDR3 is CASSLAGGGWNEQFF. Here the CDR3 DNA reads TGTGCCAGCAGCTTGGCGGGAGGAGGGTGGAATGAGCAGTTCTTC.

This clone was counted a few times. V and J are TRBV14 and TRBJ2-5; a possible D gene is TRBD2 (6 bases). V was trimmed by 4 bases and J by 2 bases, leaving 11 bases between them. The CDR3 sequence is 14 residues long. The germline gives CDR1 SGHDN, CDR2 FVKESK. CDR3 nucleotide sequence: TGTGCCAGCAGCCTGGGGGGATTGCAAGAGACCCAGTACTTC. This sequence encodes CASSLGGLQETQYF.

V is TRBV5-3 and J is TRBJ1-5, with TRBD1 identical over 8 bases. TRBV5-3 is known as an ORF, though its function is uncertain. CDR3 length equals 15 residues. Trimming at V came to 6 bases and at J to 5 bases, leaving 10 bases not matched to a gene. The CDR3 coding sequence is TGTGCCAGAAATAGAGGGTGGACAGGGTATCAGCCCCAGCATTTT. Amino acids: CARNRGWTGYQPQHF.